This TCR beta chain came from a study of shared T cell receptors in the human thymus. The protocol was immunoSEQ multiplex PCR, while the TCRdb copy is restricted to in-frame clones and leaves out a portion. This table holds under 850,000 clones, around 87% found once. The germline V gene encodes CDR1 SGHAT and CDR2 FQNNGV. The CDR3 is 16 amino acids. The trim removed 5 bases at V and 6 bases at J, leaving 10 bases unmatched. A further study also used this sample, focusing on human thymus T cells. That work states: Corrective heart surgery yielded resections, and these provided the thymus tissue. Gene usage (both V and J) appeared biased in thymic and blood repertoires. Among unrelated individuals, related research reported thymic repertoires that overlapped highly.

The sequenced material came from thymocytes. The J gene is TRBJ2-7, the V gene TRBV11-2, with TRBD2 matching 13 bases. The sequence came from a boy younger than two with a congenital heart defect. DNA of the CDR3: TGTGCCAGCAGCAACCGGACTAGCGGGAGTGGCGGCGAGCAGTACTTC. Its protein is CASSNRTSGSGGEQYF.